These T cell receptor beta chains were read from a single sample in a study of molecular identifiers for immune sequencing clone quantification. TCRdb redid the calling of the PCR reads with MiXCR, one entry per CDR3 protein. This table has around 460,000 distinct CDR3 sequences, around 25% appearing once. The specimen sequenced was naive CD8+ T cells from blood, with Jurkat cell RNA spiked in. The receptors originated from a human donor in good health. Some libraries in this study had Jurkat cell RNA spiked in. The CDR3 runs from the conserved cysteine through the conserved F or W. Each record gives: D gene, J gene, V gene, clone size, CDR3 DNA, CDR3 protein. D genes are given only for firm matches. Clone size, where shown, is once, few, many, or a class for clones that have expanded.

TRBD1,TRBJ2-7,TRBV5-1,many,TGCGCCAGCGCGGACAGGGGTACCTACGAGCAGTACTTC,CASADRGTYEQYF
-,TRBJ2-1,TRBV20-1,few,TGCAGTGCTAGAGATTCCCTTCCCCAGCCAGGGGCGGTAAAATTTAACAATGAGCAGTTCTTC,CSARDSLPQPGAVKFNNEQFF
-,TRBJ2-3,TRBV12-3/TRBV12-4,-,TGTGCCAGCAGTTTACGACACAGCACAGATACGCAGTATTTT,CASSLRHSTDTQYF
-,TRBJ2-5,TRBV13,many,TGTGCCAGCAGCCCCCTGGGGACGGAGACCCAGTACTTC,CASSPLGTETQYF
TRBD1,TRBJ2-7,TRBV27,few,TGTGCCAGCAGTTTCGGGACAGGGGGTAACGAGCAGTACTTC,CASSFGTGGNEQYF
-,TRBJ2-2,TRBV5-5,-,TGTGCCAGCAGCCCTACCATCGGGGTGACCGGGGAGCTGTTTTTT,CASSPTIGVTGELFF
-,TRBJ2-1,TRBV27,few,TGTGCCAGCAGTTACGACGGGAGCCCCTACAATGAGCAGTTCTTC,CASSYDGSPYNEQFF
-,TRBJ2-7,TRBV4-2,-,TGTGCCAGCCGCCACCCCGCGACGGGAGCCCCCTACGAGCAGTACTTC,CASRHPATGAPYEQYF
-,TRBJ2-2,TRBV13,-,TGTGCCAGCAGCCCCTGGGAACAAAACACCGGGGAGCTGTTTTTT,CASSPWEQNTGELFF
-,TRBJ1-4,TRBV5-4,-,TGTGCCAGCAGCTTGCACGGGGCGGGCCAGGGGGAAAAACTGTTTTTT,CASSLHGAGQGEKLFF
TRBD2,TRBJ2-1,TRBV9,-,TGTGCCAGCAGCCCCTGGTCTAGCGGGTTTAATGAGCAGTTCTTC,CASSPWSSGFNEQFF
-,TRBJ2-1,TRBV5-1,-,TGCGCCAGCAGCTCAGGGATTAGCTTCTACAATGAGCAGTTCTTC,CASSSGISFYNEQFF
TRBD1,TRBJ1-4,TRBV6-5,few,TGTGCCAGCAGTTACTCGTCAGGGGGTGGAGAAAAACTGTTTTTT,CASSYSSGGGEKLFF